This paragraph covers one T cell receptor (beta chain) sequence. Sequencing used immunoSEQ multiplex PCR; TCRdb keeps in-frame clones, though not all of them. The repertoire has 120,000 or so clones, roughly 84% of them found once; the top ten carry under 5%. Categorization into cohorts depended on clinical history that participants reported. Two negative PCRs, clearance, or symptom resolution characterized the recovered Cohort 3 donors. The data are from a study of blood T cell repertoires in COVID-19. In the study overall: Collection of acute and convalescent COVID-19 samples took place in the United States, Italy and Spain. PBMCs, B-cell-depleted T cells, or T cells were the source of the cDNA or gDNA that made up the material.

V lost 5 bases, J lost 3 bases, and 6 bases stayed unmatched. Germline CDR1 is MDHEN and CDR2 is SYDVKM. The CDR3 has 15 amino acids. The V call is TRBV28, the J call TRBJ1-4, with 7 bases identical to TRBD1. Material for sequencing was PBMCs or T cells enriched from blood (not recorded which). This TCR was recovered from a woman in her thirties who had recovered from COVID-19. CDR3 in DNA: TGTGCCAGCAGTGCTTCCGGGACAGCTAATGAAAAACTGTTTTTT. It translates to CASSASGTANEKLFF.